This passage covers 9 T cell receptor beta chains from one sample sequenced in a study of blood T cells in healthy people across ages. Alongside a J-beta primer mix, a sample-barcoded 5' primer served in a second PCR lasting roughly 6 to 11 cycles. TCRdb processed the 5' RACE reads anew with MiXCR; each CDR3 protein has one entry. The sample has roughly 1.6 million distinct CDR3 sequences, about 35% seen once; the top ten hold approximately 10%. What was sequenced was blood. Every receptor here comes from a woman younger than 45 in good health.

The chain has TRBV27 and TRBJ1-2, with 8 bases that match TRBD1. Per germline, CDR1 MNHEY and CDR2 SMNVEV (reference sequence). V lost 2 bases to trimming and J lost 8 bases; unmatched junction nucleotides: 10. This CDR3 comprises 15 residues. The DNA for the CDR3 is TGTGCCAGCAGTTTAGAATCAGGGGGCCTTGGAGGCTACACCTTC. Amino acids: CASSLESGGLGGYTF.

The chain couples TRBV27 to TRBJ2-7; 8 positions match TRBD1. Germline CDR1 reads MNHEY; CDR2 reads SMNVEV (reference sequence). J was trimmed by 4 bases and V by 7 bases; bases with no gene match: 9. The CDR3 sequence is 14 residues long. The CDR3: CASMRQGTGYEQYF. The CDR3 DNA sequence: TGTGCCAGCATGAGACAAGGGACAGGTTACGAGCAGTACTTC.

This clonotype was picked up one time. The chain is built from TRBV5-1 and TRBJ1-5, with a possible D match to TRBD1 (5 bases). The CDR3 runs 15 residues. Trimming removed 4 bases at V and 6 bases at J, with 17 bases between. In germline, CDR1 is SGHRS, CDR2 YFSETQ. CDR3: CASSPGVTGRQPQHF. The CDR3 coding sequence is TGCGCCAGCAGCCCCGGGGTCACAGGTCGTCAGCCCCAGCATTTT.

This clonotype has more than one count but fewer than ten. The CDR3 reads CASSQGLAVGYEQYF. CDR3 nucleotides: TGCGCCAGCAGCCAGGGACTAGCCGTCGGCTACGAGCAGTACTTC. The chain is built from TRBV4-1 and TRBJ2-7; 9 nucleotides agree with TRBD2. Germline assignment: CDR1 MGHRA and CDR2 YSYEKL. CDR3 length: 15 amino acids. J gave up 3 bases and V 3 bases, and 6 bases lay outside the gene matches.

This chain connects TRBV7-9 to TRBJ1-2, with a weak D call TRBD1 (5 bases). The CDR3 consists of 13 residues. From germline, CDR1 is SEHNR and CDR2 FQNEAQ (reference sequence). Trimming took 7 bases from V and 1 from J, leaving 10 bases between them. The CDR3: CASNPTVNYGYTF. The CDR3 DNA is TGTGCCAGCAACCCGACAGTTAACTATGGCTACACCTTC.

This chain joins TRBV5-6 and TRBJ1-5; D gene unclear. The germline CDR1 and CDR2 sequences are SGHDT and YYEEEE. V gave up 5 bases and J gave up 0 bases, with 18 bases separating them. The CDR3 loop spans 17 amino acids. The CDR3 spells CASRLLNLPGSNQPQHF. DNA for the CDR3: TGTGCCAGCAGGCTGCTGAACCTTCCTGGTAGCAATCAGCCCCAGCATTTT.

The chain is built from TRBV6-1 and TRBJ1-2, with D possibly TRBD1 on 5 matching bases. Germline lookup yields CDR1 MNHNS and CDR2 SASEGT. The CDR3 extends over 14 amino acids. V was clipped by 2 bases and J by 2 bases, with 9 bases between them. The CDR3 DNA reads as TGTGCCAGCAGTGAATGGGGCCAAAACTATGGCTACACCTTC. Amino acids: CASSEWGQNYGYTF.

This clonotype was counted a few times. V is TRBV2 and J is TRBJ1-6, with a possible D match to TRBD1 (5 bases). The CDR3 consists of 15 residues. V lost 5 bases to trimming and J lost 1 base, with 9 bases between them. CDR1 is SNHLY and CDR2 is FYNNEI in the germline V gene. The CDR3 bases are TGTGCCAGCAGTTTGCAGGGTTCCTATAATTCACCCCTCCACTTT. Protein sequence: CASSLQGSYNSPLHF.

This clonotype was counted only a few times. The rearrangement links TRBV11-2 to TRBJ2-3; D possibly corresponds to TRBD2 (5 bases). Trimming stripped 6 bases from V and 7 bases from J, with 26 bases between. Germline V gene sequence: CDR1 SGHAT, CDR2 FQNNGV. The CDR3 loop spans 17 amino acids. Here the CDR3 reads CASRSPGWGHSWNTQYF. CDR3 nucleotides: TGTGCCAGCAGGTCTCCGGGGTGGGGTCACTCTTGGAATACGCAGTATTTT.